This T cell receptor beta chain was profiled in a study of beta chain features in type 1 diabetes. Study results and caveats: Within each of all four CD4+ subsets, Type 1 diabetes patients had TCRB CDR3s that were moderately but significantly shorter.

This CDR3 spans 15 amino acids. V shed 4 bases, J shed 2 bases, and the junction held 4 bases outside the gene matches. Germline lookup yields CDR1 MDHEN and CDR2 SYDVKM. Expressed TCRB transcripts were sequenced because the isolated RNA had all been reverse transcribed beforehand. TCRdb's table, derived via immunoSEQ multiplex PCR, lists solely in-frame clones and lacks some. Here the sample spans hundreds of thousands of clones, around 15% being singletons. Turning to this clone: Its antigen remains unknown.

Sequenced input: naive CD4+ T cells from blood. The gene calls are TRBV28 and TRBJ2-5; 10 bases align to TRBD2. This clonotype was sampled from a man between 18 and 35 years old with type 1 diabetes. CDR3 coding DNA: TGTGCCAGCAGTTCAGGACTAGCGGCGCAAGAGACCCAGTACTTC. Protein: CASSSGLAAQETQYF.